The present T cell receptor (beta chain) was sequenced within a study of technical replicates of blood from a handful of donors. This CDR3 spans 14 amino acids. The ends lost 3 bases at V and 3 bases at J; junction bases unmatched: 7. From germline, CDR1 is SQVTM and CDR2 ANQGSEA. The table came from immunoSEQ multiplex PCR; TCRdb's copy has only in-frame clones and leaves some out. Here the sample spans roughly 76,000 clones, approximately 94% being singletons. The origin of this receptor is a human donor in good health. J is TRBJ2-7 and V is TRBV29-1; 8 bases map to TRBD1. Specimen: T cells isolated from PBMCs. Written as DNA, the CDR3 is TGCAGCGTTGAGTCCCGGACAGGGCTCTACGAGCAGTACTTC. Translated, it gives CSVESRTGLYEQYF.